The TCR beta chain under discussion was sequenced for a study of immune evolution from preneoplasia to lung adenocarcinoma. H&E slides confirmed each diagnosis, reviewed by two pathologists independently. Regarding the study as a whole: Top clone share appeared to fall from AAH through AIS, MIA, adenocarcinoma. Later-stage lesions seemingly showed higher T cell density and diversity than normal lung. Highest clonality occurred in KRAS-mutant, not EGFR-mutant or double wild-type, nodules.

Data came from immunoSEQ multiplex PCR; TCRdb stores just in-frame clones and leaves some out. The repertoire consists of around 25,000 clones, with just under 75% occurring once and the leading ten covering about 6%. On this clone: Its antigen is currently unknown.

The TCR sequence derives from a person in their sixties with invasive lung adenocarcinoma. Some clones in this sample may be carry-over from other donors' samples. The sequenced sample consisted of FFPE invasive lung adenocarcinoma tissue.

The CDR3 sequence: CASSSQGVANEKLFF. CDR3 bases: TGTGCCAGCAGTTCTCAAGGGGTAGCTAATGAAAAACTGTTTTTT. This chain joins TRBV6-1 and TRBJ1-4; D perhaps matches TRBD1 (5 bases). Deletions cut 5 bases from V and 3 bases from J, with 13 bases between. The CDR3 loop spans 15 amino acids. Germline loops: CDR1 MNHNS, CDR2 SASEGT.